This is a list of T cell receptor beta chains from one sample in a study of response to subunit inactivated influenza vaccine. MiXCR, applied by TCRdb to the RT-PCR reads, yields one record per CDR3 protein. The sample holds 650,000 to 800,000 distinct CDR3 sequences; approximately 15% are singletons and the top ten take less than 9%. The sequencing here drew on PBMCs from blood, taken 14 to 15 days before vaccination. The source of these receptors is a man aged 50-59 years who received an inactivated influenza vaccine. CDR3s include the opening cysteine and the closing phenylalanine or tryptophan. The D gene is left open where the match is weak. Clone size appears in some rows only: once, few, many, or a class for an expanded clone.

clone size	V gene	J gene	D gene	CDR3 DNA	CDR3 protein
-	TRBV7-2	TRBJ2-1	-	TGTGCCAGCAGACTCGACAGCTACAATGAGCAGTTCTTC	CASRLDSYNEQFF
few	TRBV27	TRBJ2-3	-	TGTGCCAGCAGTTGGCGGTTCACAGATACGCAGTATTTT	CASSWRFTDTQYF
-	TRBV7-9	TRBJ2-1	TRBD1	TGTGCCAGCAGCTTCGGGACAGGGAGGTACAATGAGCAGTTCTTC	CASSFGTGRYNEQFF
few	TRBV6-5	TRBJ2-3	TRBD2	TGTGCCAGCAGTTACACTAGCGGTTATACAGATACGCAGTATTTT	CASSYTSGYTDTQYF
many	TRBV4-1	TRBJ1-1	-	TGCGCCAGCAGTTTTTCACTGGGACCTCTAAGCCCTGAAGCTTTCTTT	CASSFSLGPLSPEAFF
few	TRBV9	TRBJ2-1	TRBD2	TGTGCCAGCAGCGTCGGGACTAGCGATAACAATGAGCAGTTCTTC	CASSVGTSDNNEQFF
-	TRBV7-3	TRBJ2-3	-	TGTGCCAGGGTAGCGGTCTTCACAGATACGCAGTATTTT	CARVAVFTDTQYF
-	TRBV4-1	TRBJ1-5	-	TGCGCCAGCAGCCAAGAGTGGAGCCTTAATCAGCCCCAGCATTTT	CASSQEWSLNQPQHF
-	TRBV28	TRBJ1-1	-	TGTGCCAGCAGTCTAATCGGGACGGCCCTAAAGGAAGCTTTCTTT	CASSLIGTALKEAFF
-	TRBV7-2	TRBJ1-5	-	TGTGCCAGCAGCAGGGATTCGGGGAACAATCAGCCCCAGCATTTT	CASSRDSGNNQPQHF
-	TRBV15	TRBJ2-2	TRBD2	TGTGCCACCAGCAGTGAGCGGGGAGACATCGGGGAGCTGTATTTT	CATSSERGDIGELYF
once	TRBV9	TRBJ2-7	-	TGTGCCAGCAGCGTAGGAGATGGATCCTACGAGCAGTACTTC	CASSVGDGSYEQYF
-	TRBV12-3/TRBV12-4	TRBJ2-7	-	TGTGCCAGCAGTTTAAGCTGGCACAGCCCCTTCTACGAGCAGTACTTC	CASSLSWHSPFYEQYF
-	TRBV11-2	TRBJ2-3	TRBD2	TGTGCCAGCAGCCCCCACCGGCGGGAGACAGATACGCAGTATTTT	CASSPHRRETDTQYF
few	TRBV4-1	TRBJ2-1	TRBD2	TGCGCCAGCAGCCCACGGACTAGCGGGGTTACCTACAATGAGCAGTTCTTC	CASSPRTSGVTYNEQFF
-	TRBV20-1	TRBJ1-5	-	TGCAGTGCTAGAGAGGCTGGGCAGGGGAATCAGCCCCAGCATTTT	CSAREAGQGNQPQHF
few	TRBV12-3/TRBV12-4	TRBJ2-5	TRBD1	TGTGCCAGCAAAGAGATAACAGGGGTGGAGACCCAGTACTTC	CASKEITGVETQYF
many	TRBV29-1	TRBJ2-7	TRBD1	TGCAGCGCCGCGACAGGGGGCGTGAACGAGCAGTACTTC	CSAATGGVNEQYF
few	TRBV20-1	TRBJ2-5	-	TGCAGTGTCCCCCCGGGGACACGAGAGACCCAGTACTTC	CSVPPGTRETQYF
many	TRBV9	TRBJ2-7	TRBD2	TGTGCCAGCACCCCAAGTCCTAGCGGCTACGAGCAGTACTTC	CASTPSPSGYEQYF
few	TRBV3-1	TRBJ2-5	-	TGTGCCAGCAGCCATATCCCGGGACCGAAAGAGACCCAGTACTTC	CASSHIPGPKETQYF
-	TRBV6-2/TRBV6-3	TRBJ2-7	TRBD2	TGTGCCAGCAGTTACAGACTAGCGGCCTACGAGCAGTACTTC	CASSYRLAAYEQYF
-	TRBV12-3/TRBV12-4	TRBJ2-7	-	TGTGCCAGCAGTGCAACCGGGACATACATCTACGAGCAGTACTTC	CASSATGTYIYEQYF
-	TRBV6-6	TRBJ2-7	-	TGTGCCAGCAGTCCCGTGTCCAACGAGCAGTACTTC	CASSPVSNEQYF
-	TRBV15	TRBJ1-2	-	TGTGCCACCAGCAGAGATCGACACCGGAACTATGGCTACACCTTC	CATSRDRHRNYGYTF
-	TRBV11-2	TRBJ2-5	TRBD1	TGTGCCAGCAGCTTCCGCCAGTCGACAGGGTACTTGGAGACCCAGTACTTC	CASSFRQSTGYLETQYF
-	TRBV7-9	TRBJ1-2	TRBD1	TGTGCCAGCAGCCAAGACAGGGAGGCCTATGGCTACACCTTC	CASSQDREAYGYTF
-	TRBV15	TRBJ2-5	-	TGTGCCACCAGCAGGGAAACTAGTGGGGAGACCCAGTACTTC	CATSRETSGETQYF
-	TRBV7-2	TRBJ2-5	-	TGTGCCAGCAGCTTCGGGACTGTGGGGACCCAGTACTTC	CASSFGTVGTQYF